The present TCR beta chain was sequenced within a study of naive and memory T cell subsets. Treatment: skin biopsy from PPD injection site in Mantoux-positive individual. A UMI-containing oligonucleotide was joined by 3' ligation to the TCR cDNA template. Individuals with a positive Mantoux test gave biopsies from PPD-injected skin. This clonotype is medium-sized by share. What it binds is unknown. Trimming shortened V by 1 base and J by 6 bases, and 8 bases separated the two germline ends. Germline assignment: CDR1 SGHTA and CDR2 FQGTGA. The CDR3 runs to 13 residues. Amplification of ligated cDNA took four PCR rounds with SP2 and nested alpha and beta constant primers. One entry per CDR3 protein, called by TCRdb with MiXCR from the UMI-ligation and nested PCR reads. The table shows over 11,000 distinct CDR3 sequences, with approximately 4.7% occurring only once. Study results and limitations: More TCRs at tuberculin sites were read as hypersensitivity T cell infiltration.

The sequence was obtained from an adult in good health. The genes are TRBV7-3 and TRBJ2-3, with unresolved D. Source: skin, taken from a tuberculin skin test site. In DNA form, the CDR3 reads TGTGCCAGCAGCTTAAGGCGGCGCGATACGCAGTATTTT. Protein: CASSLRRRDTQYF.